A single sample gave rise to the 14 T cell receptor beta chains below, sequenced in a study of T cell repertoires in cytomegalovirus infection. Antigen specificity for these receptors is unknown. TCRdb re-called the reads with MiXCR, one entry per CDR3 protein. The table shows around 69,000 distinct CDR3 sequences, with more than 25% occurring only once. The material was CD8+ T cells from cultured PBMCs, obtained from culture after CMV antigen stimulation. The receptors here all came from a human donor in good health (CMV status not recorded). Some clones in this sample may be carry-over from other donors' samples.

This clonotype was detected only a few times. The chain couples TRBV12-3 or TRBV12-4 to TRBJ2-2; 8 bases are a match to TRBD2. V lost 6 bases and J lost 5; bases outside the gene matches: 14. The CDR3 runs to 17 residues. CDR3 sequence reads: CASSPPGGGRVTGELFF. CDR3 DNA: TGTGCCAGCAGCCCCCCCGGGGGGGGGAGGGTGACCGGGGAGCTGTTTTTT.

The chain carries TRBV6-2 or TRBV6-3 and TRBJ2-3; 11 bases align to TRBD2. Unmatched junction bases numbered 14, after V lost 2 bases and J lost 4 bases. This CDR3 spans 19 amino acids. Germline V lookup: CDR1 MNHEY, CDR2 SVGEGT. CDR3 sequence: CASSYMGLADLSGADTQYF. DNA of the CDR3: TGTGCCAGCAGTTACATGGGACTAGCGGACCTCTCGGGTGCAGATACGCAGTATTTT.

The J gene is TRBJ2-1, the V gene TRBV28, with D possibly being TRBD2 (5 bases). CDR3 length: 16 amino acids. The V end lost 4 bases, the J end lost 1 base, and 14 bases lay between the germline ends. Per germline, CDR1 MDHEN and CDR2 SYDVKM. CDR3 DNA: TGTGCCAGCAGTTCCGTAAAGGGAGTTTCCTACAATGAGCAGTTCTTC. This encodes CASSSVKGVSYNEQFF. The full variable domain, in which reference TRBV28 and TRBJ2-1 provide the parts outside the CDR3, is DVKVTQSSRYLVKRTGEKVFLECVQDMDHENMFWYRQDPGLGLRLIYFSYDVKMKEKGDIPEGYSVSREKKERFSLILESASTNQTSMYLCASSSVKGVSYNEQFFGPGTRLTVL.

The chain combines TRBV12-3 or TRBV12-4 with TRBJ2-1; no clear D. V was pared by 5 bases and J by 10 bases, with 9 bases between. CDR3 size: 11 residues. The CDR3 sequence is CASSLGIEQFF. The CDR3 coding sequence is TGTGCCAGCAGTCTCGGAATAGAGCAGTTCTTC.

This clonotype was seen repeatedly, ten times or more. The chain recombines TRBV2 with TRBJ2-6; 7 bases agree with TRBD2. CDR3 length equals 17 residues. With V trimmed by 6 bases and J by 0 bases, 8 bases remained unmatched. Germline V gives CDR1 SNHLY, CDR2 FYNNEI. CDR3 in DNA: TGTGCCAGCAGAGCCGGGACTACCCCCTCTGGGGCCAACGTCCTGACTTTC. Its translation: CASRAGTTPSGANVLTF.

This clonotype was seen a handful of times. The chain uses TRBV29-1 and TRBJ2-7; D is possibly TRBD1 or TRBD2 (5 bases each). Germline-derived CDR1 and CDR2 are SQVTM and ANQGSEA. Trimming shortened V by 0 bases and J by 0 bases, and 15 bases separated the two germline ends. The CDR3 spans 16 residues. DNA for the CDR3: TGCAGCGTTGAAGATCCTGGGGCCGGGGTCTCCTACGAGCAGTACTTC. Translating gives CSVEDPGAGVSYEQYF.

This clonotype was seen more than once but under ten times. V and J are TRBV7-9 and TRBJ2-7; no clear D. The germline V gene has CDR1 SEHNR and CDR2 FQNEAQ (reference sequence). Trimming left V 5 bases short and J 12 bases short, with 17 bases between. There are 12 residues in the CDR3. The CDR3 nucleotides read TGTGCCAGCAGCGATCAGGCGGAAAGGCGGTACTTC. As protein: CASSDQAERRYF.

Only a few counts were recorded for this clonotype. The chain couples TRBV9 to TRBJ2-3, with 9 bases fitting TRBD2. Germline V gene sequence: CDR1 SGDLS, CDR2 YYNGEE. The CDR3 spans 16 residues. V dropped 0 bases and J dropped 3; count of bases not matched to a gene: 5. The CDR3 DNA reads as TGTGCCAGCAGCGTAGAAGGAGCGGGAGGAACAGATACGCAGTATTTT. Translating it yields CASSVEGAGGTDTQYF.

The chain combines TRBV28 with TRBJ1-1; unclear D gene. The CDR3 is 14 residues long. V dropped 7 bases and J dropped 3 bases, with 15 bases sitting between them. Germline CDR1 and CDR2: MDHEN and SYDVKM. For the CDR3, the DNA is TGTGCCAGCAATCGAATCAGCGGCTACACTGAAGCTTTCTTT. The encoded protein is CASNRISGYTEAFF.

J is TRBJ2-1 and V is TRBV13, with 7 bases fitting TRBD2. The length of the CDR3 is 16 residues. Germline CDR1 and CDR2: PRHDT and FYEKMQ (reference sequence). V was pared by 2 bases and J by 4 bases, with 8 bases of the junction left unmatched. CDR3 bases: TGTGCCAGCAGCTTACGCGCCGGGGGGAAATACAATGAGCAGTTCTTC. Translation: CASSLRAGGKYNEQFF.

This clonotype has just one count. The rearrangement uses TRBV27 and TRBJ1-5; the D gene is possibly TRBD1 (6 bases). Trimming cost V 10 bases and J 4 bases, with 17 bases left between them. Germline V CDR1 and CDR2: MNHEY, SMNVEV (reference sequence). This CDR3 is built from 14 residues. The chain's CDR3 is CATRGGVNNQPQHF. CDR3 DNA sequence: TGTGCCACCAGAGGGGGGGTTAATAATCAGCCCCAGCATTTT.

This chain connects TRBV3-1 to TRBJ2-7, with 7 bases identical to TRBD1. The CDR3 runs to 14 residues. The germline V gene encodes CDR1 LGHDT and CDR2 YNNKEL (reference sequence). The ends lost 4 bases at V and 1 base at J; junction bases unmatched: 4. The CDR3 sequence is CASSPYRGSYEQYF. The CDR3 DNA is TGTGCCAGCAGCCCCTACAGGGGATCCTACGAGCAGTACTTC.

The chain links TRBV5-4 to TRBJ1-1; no reliable D call. Germline V gives CDR1 SGHNT, CDR2 YYREEE (reference sequence). The germline V and J ends were trimmed by 4 bases and 0 bases, with 13 bases remaining between them. The length of the CDR3 is 15 residues. The CDR3 nucleotides are TGTGCCAGCAGCATTTGGCGCCTCTTGAACACTGAAGCTTTCTTT. This sequence encodes CASSIWRLLNTEAFF.

The gene calls are TRBV20-1 and TRBJ2-1; 7 bases are shared with TRBD2. The CDR3 has 13 amino acids. Germline loops: CDR1 DFQATT, CDR2 SNEGSKA (reference sequence). With 5 bases clipped from V and 9 bases from J, the junction kept 10 bases outside the gene matches. In DNA form, the CDR3 reads TGCAGTGCTGCTTGGGAGGGCCTAGGTGAGCAGTTCTTC. Protein sequence: CSAAWEGLGEQFF.